A single sample gave rise to the 18 T cell receptor beta chains below, sequenced in a study of T cells in Graves' hyperthyroidism and ophthalmopathy. Amplification of TCR beta CDR3 regions used RNA as the template. HTBI primers were the set used in a first-round RT-PCR of the TCR CDR3. MiXCR was run by TCRdb on the multiplex PCR reads, yielding one entry per CDR3 protein. This table holds a few hundred thousand distinct CDR3 sequences, around 42% found once. The specimen sequenced was peripheral blood or thyroid tissue (not recorded which). These receptors all stem from a woman under 30 with Graves' hyperthyroidism.

This clonotype was seen many times. CDR3 region: CASGSPGTGDTEAFF. The CDR3 DNA follows: TGTGCTAGTGGTTCCCCAGGGACAGGGGATACTGAAGCTTTCTTT. V is TRBV12-5 and J is TRBJ1-1; TRBD1 aligns across 10 bases. The germline V gene encodes CDR1 LGHNT and CDR2 FRNRAP. With V trimmed by 4 bases and J by 5 bases, 7 bases remained unmatched. The CDR3 is made up of 15 amino acids.

CDR3 loop: CSVEGGSGNYGYTF. The CDR3 bases are TGCAGCGTTGAAGGGGGATCGGGGAACTATGGCTACACCTTC. The chain is built from TRBV29-1 and TRBJ1-2; D uncertain. V lost 1 base and J 2 bases, leaving 11 bases between the germline ends. From germline, CDR1 is SQVTM and CDR2 ANQGSEA. The CDR3 is 14 amino acids.

This clonotype came up once. A much more abundant neighbour one base away suggests this may be a read error. The V call is TRBV20-1, the J call TRBJ2-6, with a tentative D call TRBD1 (6 bases). The CDR3 contains 16 residues. V lost 3 bases to trimming and J lost 5 bases, with 17 bases between them. Germline CDR1 reads DFQATT; CDR2 reads SNEGSKA (reference sequence). CDR3 in amino acids: CSARLGHWGRANVLTF. The CDR3 DNA reads TGCAGTGCTAGGCTGGGACACTGGGGCCGGGCCAACGTCCTGACTTTC.

The CDR3: CASSQFGGSGTSGTEQFF. In DNA form, the CDR3 reads TGTGCCAGCAGCCAATTTGGGGGCAGCGGGACTAGCGGAACTGAGCAGTTCTTC. J is TRBJ2-7 and V is TRBV9; 11 bases map to TRBD2. The closer fit of TRBJ2-1 to the DNA end suggests the J call may be wrong. The CDR3 length is 18 residues. Germline CDR1 is SGDLS and CDR2 is YYNGEE.

In this sample, this clonotype turned up many times. The chain couples TRBV7-2 to TRBJ2-2; D unclear. Looked up from germline, CDR1 is SGHTA and CDR2 is FQGNSA. V was trimmed by 1 base and J by 7 bases, leaving 10 bases between them. This CDR3 has 14 residues. CDR3 in DNA: TGTGCCAGCAGCTTAGAAACATATGACGGGGAGCTGTTTTTT. Translating it yields CASSLETYDGELFF.

The count of this clonotype is one. An end of the junction differs from the germline gene, which may be a read error. The chain employs TRBV30 and TRBJ1-1, with D unclear. The CDR3 runs 12 residues. Germline V CDR1 and CDR2: GTSNPN, SVGIG (reference sequence). Here the CDR3 reads CARSEVNTEAFF. As DNA, the CDR3 is TGTGCCAGGAGCGAAGTAAACACTGAAGCTTTCTTT.

This clonotype has a handful of counts. The genes are TRBV20-1 and TRBJ1-3; D may be TRBD1 (6 bases). The CDR3 is made up of 12 amino acids. Trimming pared 4 bases from V and 4 bases from J, leaving 8 bases between. CDR1 and CDR2 (germline): DFQATT, SNEGSKA (reference sequence). In DNA form, the CDR3 reads TGCAGTGCTAACAGGGAGGGAAACACCATATATTTT. Translation gives CSANREGNTIYF.

This clonotype was recorded many times. The chain uses TRBV5-6 and TRBJ2-7; 9 bases agree with TRBD1. In germline, CDR1 is SGHDT, CDR2 YYEEEE. V gave up 4 bases and J gave up 3 bases; unmatched junction bases: 11. The CDR3 is 16 amino acids. Here the CDR3 reads CASSPGPGTGYYEQYF. CDR3 nucleotide sequence: TGTGCCAGCAGCCCCGGTCCCGGGACAGGGTACTACGAGCAGTACTTC.

The V call is TRBV6-1, the J call TRBJ1-3; a weak D match, TRBD1 (6 bases). The CDR3 consists of 15 residues. Germline V gene data show CDR1 as MNHNS and CDR2 as SASEGT. The ends were cut back, 7 bases at V and 6 bases at J, with 19 bases in the middle. CDR3 DNA: TGTGCCAGCAAGGGGGTGACCTCTCTTGAAAACACCATATATTTT. It translates to CASKGVTSLENTIYF.

The rearrangement joins TRBV20-1 to TRBJ2-5; 14 bases align to TRBD2. The CDR3 is 17 residues long. The V gene end was trimmed by 5 bases and the J gene end by 5 bases; junction bases not matched to a gene: 13. The germline gives CDR1 DFQATT, CDR2 SNEGSKA (reference sequence). The CDR3 nucleotides read TGCAGTGCTTCGCCGACTAGCGGGAGGGCCCGGTCGGAGACCCAGTACTTC. Amino acids: CSASPTSGRARSETQYF.

At least ten counts were recorded for this clonotype. The chain carries TRBV7-6 and TRBJ2-7; D may be TRBD1 (5 bases). This CDR3 has 15 amino acids. Trimming cost V 8 bases and J 3 bases, with 20 bases left between them. Germline lookup yields CDR1 SGHVS and CDR2 FNYEAQ. CDR3 sequence (DNA): TGTGCCAGCCAATCAGCGTGGGGCCCTAACTACGAGCAGTACTTC. This gives the protein CASQSAWGPNYEQYF.

The chain is built from TRBV12-3 or TRBV12-4 and TRBJ2-5; 7 bases fit TRBD2. V lost 4 bases to trimming and J lost 5 bases; unmatched junction nucleotides: 13. This CDR3 has 16 amino acids. The CDR3 DNA sequence: TGTGCCAGCAGTTCGACTAGCCTGGTGGGGGGGGAGACCCAGTACTTC. This encodes CASSSTSLVGGETQYF.

This clonotype has ten or more counts. This chain connects TRBV4-3 to TRBJ1-1; D ambiguous. Germline V gene sequence: CDR1 LGHNA, CDR2 YSLEER. The CDR3 length is 15 residues. Trimming removed 4 bases from V and 1 base from J, with 13 bases in between. The CDR3 sequence is CASSRSATGNTEAFF. The CDR3 DNA reads TGCGCCAGCAGCCGCTCGGCGACGGGGAACACTGAAGCTTTCTTT.

On this clonotype itself: A read error is possible here, since a much larger clone lies one base away. This rearrangement joins TRBV2 to TRBJ2-7; unclear D gene. The germline V gene has CDR1 SNHLY and CDR2 FYNNEI. The germline V and J ends were trimmed by 5 bases and 0 bases, with 11 bases remaining between them. The CDR3 spans 14 residues. CDR3 sequence (DNA): TGTGCCAGCAGTTACGGATGTAGCTCCTACGAGCAGTACTTC. This encodes CASSYGCSSYEQYF.

This clonotype was detected ten times or more. The chain employs TRBV20-1 and TRBJ1-5, with 10 bases aligning to TRBD1. Germline V gene data show CDR1 as DFQATT and CDR2 as SNEGSKA (reference sequence). The CDR3 runs to 14 residues. The CDR3 region has the DNA TGCAGCGCACAATGGACAGGGGGAAATCAGCCCCAGCATTTT. Protein sequence: CSAQWTGGNQPQHF.

In regard to this clonotype: This CDR3 is missing its conserved last phenylalanine or tryptophan, likely due to a read error. It is unclear where the CDR3 begins or ends on the DNA, so no DNA is shown, and the CDR3 is as TCRdb lists it. The chain links TRBV7-3 to TRBJ1-1; the DNA was not compared with TRBD1, the D call given in the table. The CDR3 is 10 amino acids long, termini counted. CDR1 SGHTA and CDR2 FQGTGA come from the germline V gene. CDR3 region: CASSLFGLGA.

With respect to this clonotype: This may arise from a read error, as a much more abundant clone is one base away. This sequence joins TRBV20-1 and TRBJ2-3; D unresolved. The CDR3 is 14 amino acids. CDR1 and CDR2 (germline): DFQATT, SNEGSKA (reference sequence). The CDR3 is CSAGEPGGTDTQYF. The DNA for the CDR3 is TGCAGTGCTGGAGAACCAGGCGGCACAGATACGCAGTATTTT.

The sample holds many counts of this clonotype. The J gene is TRBJ1-4, the V gene TRBV12-3 or TRBV12-4; D call uncertain. The V gene lost 8 bases and the J gene lost 3 bases, with 10 bases spanning the gap. The CDR3 is made up of 13 amino acids. DNA of the CDR3: TGTGCCAGCCAACGAACGGCTAATGAAAAACTGTTTTTT. This gives the protein CASQRTANEKLFF.